Presented here are 9 T cell receptor beta chains from one specimen sequenced in a study of blood T cell repertoires in COVID-19. Sequencing used immunoSEQ multiplex PCR; TCRdb keeps in-frame clones, though not all of them. The sample contains about 320,000 clones, roughly 91% of which appear only once. Input material: peripheral blood. These receptors came from a woman in her thirties with COVID-19, enrolled during active disease.

Turning to this clone: The sample carries other DNA sequences with the same CDR3. The gene calls are TRBV29-1 and TRBJ2-3, with unresolved D. This CDR3 comprises 10 residues. V lost 6 bases to trimming and J lost 7 bases, with 8 bases between them. The germline V gene encodes CDR1 SQVTM and CDR2 ANQGSEA. CDR3 residues: CSVPGYTQYF. CDR3 coding DNA: TGCAGCGTACCAGGATATACGCAGTATTTT.

This clone showed up just once. The rearrangement links TRBV5-6 to TRBJ1-2; 7 bases align to TRBD1. The germline V gene encodes CDR1 SGHDT and CDR2 YYEEEE. The length of the CDR3 is 12 residues. The V segment lost 5 bases and the J segment 8 bases; nucleotides outside the gene matches: 6. CDR3 sequence reads: CASSWTGRGYTF. CDR3 DNA sequence: TGTGCCAGCAGTTGGACAGGCAGGGGCTACACCTTC.

The CDR3 nucleotides read TGTGCCAGCAGCAATAGCGGGGGGCCCCCCCCCTACAATGAGCAGTTCTTC. Amino acid sequence: CASSNSGGPPPYNEQFF. The V gene is TRBV21-1, the J gene TRBJ2-1; TRBD2, the table's D call, lacks a check against the DNA. TRBV21-1 is a known pseudogene. This CDR3 region has 17 residues.

The V gene is TRBV10-3, the J gene TRBJ2-5, with 7 bases fitting TRBD2. The CDR3 runs to 15 residues. With 9 bases clipped from V and 2 bases from J, the junction kept 12 bases outside the gene matches. CDR1 and CDR2 from the germline V gene are ENHRY and SYGVKD. DNA for the CDR3: TGTGCCATTTCGAACGGGGGGTCCACACAAGAGACCCAGTACTTC. Protein product: CAISNGGSTQETQYF.

The chain employs TRBV19 and TRBJ1-6; D call uncertain. The ends were cut back, 3 bases at V and 5 bases at J, with 5 bases in the middle. Germline assignment: CDR1 LNHDA and CDR2 SQIVND (reference sequence). CDR3 size: 13 residues. CDR3 nucleotides: TGTGCCAGTAGTATGCAGGATAATTCACCCCTCCACTTT. As protein: CASSMQDNSPLHF.

The chain joins TRBV6-5 to TRBJ1-5; D unresolved. The CDR3 contains 15 residues. Germline CDR1 reads MNHEY; CDR2 reads SVGAGI. Deletions cut 4 bases from V and 0 bases from J, with 10 bases between. The CDR3 DNA is TGTGCCAGCAGTTCCGCGGGTTATAGCAATCAGCCCCAGCATTTT. It encodes CASSSAGYSNQPQHF.

The rearrangement uses TRBV10-2 and TRBJ1-5, with 12 bases identical to TRBD1. The CDR3 runs 14 residues. Germline CDR1 is WSHSY and CDR2 is SAAADI. V shed 8 bases, J shed 3 bases, and the junction held 2 bases outside the gene matches. CDR3 nucleotides: TGCGCCAGCCGGGACAGGGGGCACAATCAGCCCCAGCATTTT. Translation gives CASRDRGHNQPQHF.

In this sample, this clone turned up once. The gene calls are TRBV7-6 and TRBJ2-1; TRBD2 might be the D (7 bases). The CDR3 length is 17 residues. Trimming removed 5 bases at V and 0 bases at J, with 17 bases between. Per the germline V gene, CDR1 is SGHVS and CDR2 is FNYEAQ. CDR3 residues: CASSTPERDISYNEQFF. The CDR3 DNA reads TGTGCCAGCAGCACACCCGAGCGGGACATCTCCTACAATGAGCAGTTCTTC.

The V and J genes are TRBV19 and TRBJ1-5; D is uncertain. Between the trimmed V and J ends, which lost 6 bases and 5 bases, there was a span of 8 bases. CDR1 LNHDA and CDR2 SQIVND come from the germline V gene (reference sequence). The length of the CDR3 is 12 residues. The CDR3 nucleotides read TGTGCCAGTAGAAAGAGGGATCAGCCCCAGCATTTT. This codes for CASRKRDQPQHF.